The 2 T cell receptor beta chains reported below all come from one sample, sequenced in a study of blood T cell repertoires in COVID-19. Method: immunoSEQ multiplex PCR; TCRdb's copy keeps in-frame clones and lacks some. The table records approximately 200,000 clones, around 85% of them present only once. Source material: PBMCs or T cells enriched from blood (not recorded which). The receptors were gathered from a man aged 35-49 years who had recovered from COVID-19.

As concerns this clone: Other DNA sequences in the same sample also yield this CDR3. The rearrangement joins TRBV28 to TRBJ2-3, with D maybe TRBD2 (5 bases). The germline CDR1 and CDR2 sequences are MDHEN and SYDVKM. Trimming pared 3 bases from V and 0 bases from J, leaving 7 bases between. The CDR3 sequence is 14 residues long. The CDR3: CASSLGGSTDTQYF. The CDR3 coding sequence is TGTGCCAGCAGTTTGGGCGGGAGCACAGATACGCAGTATTTT.

V and J are TRBV7-9 and TRBJ2-7, with unresolved D. Germline CDR1 reads SEHNR; CDR2 reads FQNEAQ (reference sequence). V was shortened by 6 bases and J by 0 bases, with 6 bases between the two germline ends. The CDR3 spans 12 residues. CDR3 protein: CASSIFSYEQYF. In DNA, the CDR3 is TGTGCCAGCAGTATTTTCTCCTACGAGCAGTACTTC.